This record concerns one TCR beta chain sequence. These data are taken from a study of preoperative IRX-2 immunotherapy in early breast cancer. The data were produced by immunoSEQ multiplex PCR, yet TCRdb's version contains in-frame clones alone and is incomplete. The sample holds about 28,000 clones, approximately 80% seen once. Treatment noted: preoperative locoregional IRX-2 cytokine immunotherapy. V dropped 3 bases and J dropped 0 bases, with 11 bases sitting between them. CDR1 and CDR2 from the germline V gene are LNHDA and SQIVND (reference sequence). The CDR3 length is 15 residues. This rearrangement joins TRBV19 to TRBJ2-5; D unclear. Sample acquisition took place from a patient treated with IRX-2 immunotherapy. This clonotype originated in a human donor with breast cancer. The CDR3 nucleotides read TGTGCCAGTAGTATGGCCGTAACTAACCAAGAGACCCAGTACTTC. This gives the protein CASSMAVTNQETQYF. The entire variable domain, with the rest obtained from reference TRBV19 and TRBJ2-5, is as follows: DGGITQSPKYLFRKEGQNVTLSCEQNLNHDAMYWYRQDPGQGLRLIYYSQIVNDFQKGDIAEGYSVSREKKESFPLTVTSAQKNPTAFYLCASSMAVTNQETQYFGPGTRLLVL.